This section outlines one T cell receptor beta chain sequence together with its context. CDR1 is SGHNT, CDR2 YYREEE, per germline (reference sequence). CDR3 length: 16 amino acids. V shed 4 bases, J shed 1 base, and the junction held 6 bases outside the gene matches. The data were obtained in a study of blood T cell repertoires in COVID-19. Study-wide background: The United States, Italy and Spain supplied acute and convalescent COVID-19 samples. PBMCs, B-cell-depleted T cells, or T cells were the source of the cDNA or gDNA that made up the material.

In the study's own analysis: Using reference gene primer amplification, nucleated cell counts were estimated. Measured with immunoSEQ multiplex PCR; TCRdb has only the in-frame clones, and not every one. V and J calls and clone size are those listed in that table; D and trimming were worked out from the DNA. The sample carries 55,000 to 75,000 clones, roughly 85% recorded once. The sample was peripheral blood. The chain uses TRBV5-4 and TRBJ2-1; TRBD1 aligns across 9 bases. The TCR sequence derives from a man in his sixties with acute or convalescent COVID-19. Here the CDR3 DNA reads TGTGCCAGCAGCCGGGACAGGGATTTTTCCTACAATGAGCAGTTCTTC. It codes for CASSRDRDFSYNEQFF.